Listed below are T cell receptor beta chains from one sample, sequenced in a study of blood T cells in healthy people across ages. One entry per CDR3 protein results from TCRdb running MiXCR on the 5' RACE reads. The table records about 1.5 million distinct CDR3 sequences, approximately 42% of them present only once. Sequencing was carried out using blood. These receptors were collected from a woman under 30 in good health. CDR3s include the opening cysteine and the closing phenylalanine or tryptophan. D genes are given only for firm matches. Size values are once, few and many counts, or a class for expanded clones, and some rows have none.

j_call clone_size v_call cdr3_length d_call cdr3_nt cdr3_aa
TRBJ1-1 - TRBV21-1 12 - TGTGCCGGCGGATCCAGGCTTACTGAGGCTTTCTTT CAGGSRLTEAFF
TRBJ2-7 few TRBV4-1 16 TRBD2 TGCGCCAGCAGCCAAGTACTAGCGGAGAGCTCCTACGAGCAGTACTTC CASSQVLAESSYEQYF
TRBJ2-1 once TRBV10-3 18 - TGTGCCATCAGTGAGGCGACCCTTAGTCTAGGGGTGTACAATGAGCAGTTCTTC CAISEATLSLGVYNEQFF
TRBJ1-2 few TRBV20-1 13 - TGCAGTGCTAGTAACACCGATAACTATGGCTACACCTTC CSASNTDNYGYTF
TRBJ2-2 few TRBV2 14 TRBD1 TGTGCCAGCTACGACAGGGGCGGGACCGGGGAGCTGTTTTTT CASYDRGGTGELFF
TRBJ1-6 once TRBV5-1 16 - TGCGCCAGCAGCTGGACGGGGGCAGGGGATAATTCACCCCTCCACTTT CASSWTGAGDNSPLHF
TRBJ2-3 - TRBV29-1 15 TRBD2 TGCAGCTCCGAGCTAGCGGGAGTCGGGGCAGATACGCAGTATTTT CSSELAGVGADTQYF
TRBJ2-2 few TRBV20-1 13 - TGCAGTGCTACCCCCCCGGCAACCGGGGAGCTGTTTTTT CSATPPATGELFF
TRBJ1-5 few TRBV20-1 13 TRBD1 TGCAGTGCTAGTATCAGGGGGCAACAGCCCCAGCATTTT CSASIRGQQPQHF
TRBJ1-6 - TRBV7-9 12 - TGTGCCAGCAGCGACTCTGTTTCACCCCTCCACTTT CASSDSVSPLHF
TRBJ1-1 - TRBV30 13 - TGTGCCTGGAGTTCAGGGGTGAACACTGAAGCTTTCTTT CAWSSGVNTEAFF
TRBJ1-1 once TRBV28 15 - TGTGCCAGCAGCTCTATGAAAGGGGCCGGCACTGAAGCTTTCTTT CASSSMKGAGTEAFF
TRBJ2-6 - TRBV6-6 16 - TGTGCCAGCACGAGTTTTAGGGGCGCTGGGGCCAACGTCCTGACTTTC CASTSFRGAGANVLTF
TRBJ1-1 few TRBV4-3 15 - TGCGCCAGCAGCGCAGCAAGTCCTATGAACACTGAAGCTTTCTTT CASSAASPMNTEAFF
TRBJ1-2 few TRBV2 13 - TGTGCCAGCAGTCCTCTCCGTGGAGGCGGCTACACCTTC CASSPLRGGGYTF
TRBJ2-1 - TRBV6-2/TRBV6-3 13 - TGTGCCAGCAGTTATCTTCACGCAAGTGAGCAGTTCTTC CASSYLHASEQFF
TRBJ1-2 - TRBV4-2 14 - TGTGCCAGCAGCCTCTCCCGGTCAGCCTATGGCTACACCTTC CASSLSRSAYGYTF
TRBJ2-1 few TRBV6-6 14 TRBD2 TGTGCCAGCAGTTTCGGCGGGGGGGCACATGAGCAGTTCTTC CASSFGGGAHEQFF
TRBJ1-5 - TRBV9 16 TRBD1 TGTGCCAGCAGCTACTCCCGACAGGGAAGGTATCAGCCCCAGCATTTT CASSYSRQGRYQPQHF
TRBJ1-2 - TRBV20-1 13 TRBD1 TGCAGTGCACCACAGGGGGCAAACTATGGCTACACCTTC CSAPQGANYGYTF
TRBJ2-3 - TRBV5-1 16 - TGCGCCAGCAGCTTGGTCCTTCGGCCGAGCACAGATACGCAGTATTTT CASSLVLRPSTDTQYF
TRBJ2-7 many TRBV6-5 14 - TGTGCCAGCAGTTATTCCCCTTCTTCTCGCGAGCAGTACTTC CASSYSPSSREQYF
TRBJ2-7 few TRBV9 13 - TGTGCCAGCAGCCCCAACCCACTGGACGAGCAGTACTTC CASSPNPLDEQYF
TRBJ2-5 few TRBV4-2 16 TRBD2 TGTGCCAGCAGCCAACCCGGACTAGCGGCTCAAGAGACCCAGTACTTC CASSQPGLAAQETQYF
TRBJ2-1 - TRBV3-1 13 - TGTGCCAGCAGCCAAGTAGGAGAGGGGGGGCAGTTCTTC CASSQVGEGGQFF
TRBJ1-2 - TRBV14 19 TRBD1 TGTGCCAGCAGCCAAGAATTGCCATCCTTCGGCAGGGGGCTGGATGGCTACACCTTC CASSQELPSFGRGLDGYTF
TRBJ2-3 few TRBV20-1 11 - TGCATTCTCCTCCGGGGAGATACGCAGTATTTT CILLRGDTQYF
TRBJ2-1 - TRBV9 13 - TGTGCCAGCAATATGGAGACCTGGGATGAGCAGTTCTTC CASNMETWDEQFF
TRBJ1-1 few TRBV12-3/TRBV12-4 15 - TGTGCCAGCAGTGATTGGGACCGCGAGAACACTGAAGCTTTCTTT CASSDWDRENTEAFF
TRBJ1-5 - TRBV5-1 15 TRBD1 TGCGCCAGCAAACGGTCCACAGGGGACAATCAGCCCCAGCATTTT CASKRSTGDNQPQHF
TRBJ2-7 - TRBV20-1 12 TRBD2 TGCAGTGCTAGGGTAGCGGGAGGAGCGCAGTACTTC CSARVAGGAQYF
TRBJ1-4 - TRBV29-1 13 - TGCAGCGTTGGAGGCAGGCGGGATGAAAAACTGTTTTTT CSVGGRRDEKLFF
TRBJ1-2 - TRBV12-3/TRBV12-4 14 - TGTGCCAGCAGTTTATCCCCTACAGGGCATGGCTACACCTTC CASSLSPTGHGYTF
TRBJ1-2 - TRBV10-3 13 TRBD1 TGTGCCATACATGGACAGGGCGACTATGGCTACACCTTC CAIHGQGDYGYTF
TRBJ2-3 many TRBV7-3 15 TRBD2 TGTGCCAGCAGCACCGGACTAGCGAGCACAGATACGCAGTATTTT CASSTGLASTDTQYF
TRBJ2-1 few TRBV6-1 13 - TGTGCCAGTGGGGACTGGAACTACAATGAGCAGTTCTTC CASGDWNYNEQFF
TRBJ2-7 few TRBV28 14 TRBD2 TGTGCCAGCAGGCAAAGCGGGGGTTCCTACGAGCAGTACTTC CASRQSGGSYEQYF
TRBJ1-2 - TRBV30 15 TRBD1 TGTGCCTGGGGGGGACAGGGGATAGGGCTAGGTGGCTACACCTTC CAWGGQGIGLGGYTF
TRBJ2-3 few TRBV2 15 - TGTGCCAGCAGTGAAGTTTGGGTTAGAACAGATACGCAGTATTTT CASSEVWVRTDTQYF
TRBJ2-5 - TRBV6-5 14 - TGTGCCAGCAGTTACAGAGGGACGACAGAGACCCAGTACTTC CASSYRGTTETQYF
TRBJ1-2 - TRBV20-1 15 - TGCAGTGCTAGTGGAGGAGGGGGGGCTGGCTATGGCTACACCTTC CSASGGGGAGYGYTF
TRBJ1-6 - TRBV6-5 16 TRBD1 TGTGCCAGCAGTTACTCTGGACAGGGCTACAGACGTACCCTCCACTTT CASSYSGQGYRRTLHF
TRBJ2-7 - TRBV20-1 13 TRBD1 TGCAGTGCTCGGGACAGGGTAAAGAACGAGCAGTACTTC CSARDRVKNEQYF